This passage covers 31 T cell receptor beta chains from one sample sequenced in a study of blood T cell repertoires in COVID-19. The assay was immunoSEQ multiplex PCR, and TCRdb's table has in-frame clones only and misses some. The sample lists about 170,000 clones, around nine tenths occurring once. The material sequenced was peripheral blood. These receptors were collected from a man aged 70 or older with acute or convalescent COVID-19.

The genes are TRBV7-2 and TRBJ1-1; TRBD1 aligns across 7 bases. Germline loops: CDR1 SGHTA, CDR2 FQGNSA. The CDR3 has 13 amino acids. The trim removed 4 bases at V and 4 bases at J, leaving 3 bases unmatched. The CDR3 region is CASSSTGSTEAFF. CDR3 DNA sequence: TGTGCCAGCAGCTCGACAGGGAGCACTGAAGCTTTCTTT.

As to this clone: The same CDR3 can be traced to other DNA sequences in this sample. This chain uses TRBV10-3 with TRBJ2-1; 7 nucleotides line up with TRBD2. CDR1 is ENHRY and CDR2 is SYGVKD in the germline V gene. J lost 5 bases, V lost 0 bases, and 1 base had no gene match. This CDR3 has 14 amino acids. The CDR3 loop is CAISESGLDNEQFF. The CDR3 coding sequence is TGTGCCATCAGTGAGTCTGGACTAGACAATGAGCAGTTCTTC.

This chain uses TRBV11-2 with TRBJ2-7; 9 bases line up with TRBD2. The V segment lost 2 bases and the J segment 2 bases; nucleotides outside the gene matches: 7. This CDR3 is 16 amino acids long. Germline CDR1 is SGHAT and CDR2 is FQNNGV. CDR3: CASSLFYGTSTYEQYF. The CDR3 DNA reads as TGTGCCAGCAGCTTATTCTACGGGACTAGCACCTACGAGCAGTACTTC.

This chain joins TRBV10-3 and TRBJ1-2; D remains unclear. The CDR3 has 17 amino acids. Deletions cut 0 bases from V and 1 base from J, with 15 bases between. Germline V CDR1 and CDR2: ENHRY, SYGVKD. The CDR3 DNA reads TGTGCCATCAGTGAGTCAACGGGTTTCGGGATTAACTATGGCTACACCTTC. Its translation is CAISESTGFGINYGYTF.

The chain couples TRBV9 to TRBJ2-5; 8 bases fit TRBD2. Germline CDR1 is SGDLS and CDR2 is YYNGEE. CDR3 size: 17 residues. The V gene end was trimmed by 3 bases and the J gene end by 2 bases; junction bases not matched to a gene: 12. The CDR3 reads CASSASVGAGVQETQYF. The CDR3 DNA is TGTGCCAGCAGCGCCTCGGTGGGAGCGGGGGTACAAGAGACCCAGTACTTC.

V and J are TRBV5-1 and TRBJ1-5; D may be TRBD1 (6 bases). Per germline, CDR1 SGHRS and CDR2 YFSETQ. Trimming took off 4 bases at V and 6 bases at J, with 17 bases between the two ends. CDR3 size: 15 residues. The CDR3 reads CASSPGGAYGQPQHF. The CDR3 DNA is TGCGCCAGCAGCCCGGGGGGGGCATACGGTCAGCCCCAGCATTTT.

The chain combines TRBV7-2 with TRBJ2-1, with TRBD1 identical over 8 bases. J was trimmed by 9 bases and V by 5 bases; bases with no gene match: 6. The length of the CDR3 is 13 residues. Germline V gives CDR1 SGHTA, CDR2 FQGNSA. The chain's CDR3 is CASSHGQGFEQFF. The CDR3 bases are TGTGCCAGCAGCCATGGACAGGGCTTTGAGCAGTTCTTC.

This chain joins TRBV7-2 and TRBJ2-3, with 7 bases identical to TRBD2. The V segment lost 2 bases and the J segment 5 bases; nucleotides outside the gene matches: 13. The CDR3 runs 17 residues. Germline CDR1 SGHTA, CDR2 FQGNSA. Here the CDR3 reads CASSLKFGGDVGDTQYF. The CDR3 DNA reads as TGTGCCAGCAGCTTAAAGTTTGGGGGGGACGTGGGAGATACGCAGTATTTT.

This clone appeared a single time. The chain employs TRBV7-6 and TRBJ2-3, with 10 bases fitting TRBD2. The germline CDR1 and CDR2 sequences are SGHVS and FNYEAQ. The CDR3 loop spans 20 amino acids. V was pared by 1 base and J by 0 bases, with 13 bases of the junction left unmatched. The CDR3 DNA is TGTGCCAGCAGCTTAGTGATAGCGGGGGGCCAAACACTCAGCACAGATACGCAGTATTTT. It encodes CASSLVIAGGQTLSTDTQYF.

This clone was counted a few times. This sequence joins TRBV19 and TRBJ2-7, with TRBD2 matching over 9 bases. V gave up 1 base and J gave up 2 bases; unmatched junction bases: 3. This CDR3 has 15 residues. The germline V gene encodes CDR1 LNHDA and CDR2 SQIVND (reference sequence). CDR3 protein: CASSIVASGTYEQYF. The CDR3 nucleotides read TGTGCCAGTAGTATAGTTGCTAGCGGGACCTACGAGCAGTACTTC. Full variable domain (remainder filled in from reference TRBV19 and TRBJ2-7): DGGITQSPKYLFRKEGQNVTLSCEQNLNHDAMYWYRQDPGQGLRLIYYSQIVNDFQKGDIAEGYSVSREKKESFPLTVTSAQKNPTAFYLCASSIVASGTYEQYFGPGTRLTVT.

The chain's CDR3 is CASGTPQYF. The CDR3 nucleotides read TGTGCCAGCGGGACTCCCCAGTATTTT. This sequence joins TRBV2 and TRBJ2-3; tentatively, D is TRBD2 (6 bases). The V gene's germline CDR1 is SNHLY and CDR2 FYNNEI. Trimming took 8 bases from V and 12 from J, leaving 9 bases between them. The CDR3 covers 9 residues.

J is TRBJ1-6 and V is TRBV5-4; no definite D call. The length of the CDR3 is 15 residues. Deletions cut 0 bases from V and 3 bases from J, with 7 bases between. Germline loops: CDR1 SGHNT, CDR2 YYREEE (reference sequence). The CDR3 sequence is CASSLGSGYNSPLHF. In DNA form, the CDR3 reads TGTGCCAGCAGCTTGGGTTCGGGCTATAATTCACCCCTCCACTTT. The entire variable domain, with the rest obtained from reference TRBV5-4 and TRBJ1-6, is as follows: ETGVTQSPTHLIKTRGQQVTLRCSSQSGHNTVSWYQQALGQGPQFIFQYYREEENGRGNFPPRFSGLQFPNYSSELNVNALELDDSALYLCASSLGSGYNSPLHFGNGTRLTVT.

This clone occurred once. The CDR3: CASSHTSVDEKLFF. In nucleotides, the CDR3 is TGTGCCAGCAGTCACACGAGCGTCGATGAAAAACTGTTTTTT. V is TRBV7-9 and J is TRBJ1-4; D remains ambiguous. V was shortened by 6 bases and J by 6 bases, with 14 bases between the two germline ends. The CDR3 has 14 residues. In germline, CDR1 is SEHNR, CDR2 FQNEAQ (reference sequence).

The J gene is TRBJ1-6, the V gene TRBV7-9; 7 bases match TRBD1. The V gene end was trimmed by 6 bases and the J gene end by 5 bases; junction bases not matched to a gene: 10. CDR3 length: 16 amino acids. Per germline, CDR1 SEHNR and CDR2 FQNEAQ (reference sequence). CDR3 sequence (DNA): TGTGCCAGCAGATCCACCGGGACAGAAAATAATTCACCCCTCCACTTT. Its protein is CASRSTGTENNSPLHF. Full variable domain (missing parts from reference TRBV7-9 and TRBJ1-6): DTGVSQNPRHKITKRGQNVTFRCDPISEHNRLYWYRQTLGQGPEFLTYFQNEAQLEKSRLLSDRFSAERPKGSFSTLEIQRTEQGDSAMYLCASRSTGTENNSPLHFGNGTRLTVT.

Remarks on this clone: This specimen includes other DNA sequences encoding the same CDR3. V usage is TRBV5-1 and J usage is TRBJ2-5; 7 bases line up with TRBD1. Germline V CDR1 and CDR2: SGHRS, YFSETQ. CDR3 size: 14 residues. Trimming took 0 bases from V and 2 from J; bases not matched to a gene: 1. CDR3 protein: CASSLGGQQETQYF. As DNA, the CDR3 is TGCGCCAGCAGCTTGGGGGGACAGCAAGAGACCCAGTACTTC.

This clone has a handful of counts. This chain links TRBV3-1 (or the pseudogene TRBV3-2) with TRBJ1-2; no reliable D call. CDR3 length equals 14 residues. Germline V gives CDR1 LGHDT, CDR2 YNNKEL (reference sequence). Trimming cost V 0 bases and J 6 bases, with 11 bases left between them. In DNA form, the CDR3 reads TGTGCCAGCAGCCAAGATCCTGGAGGAAATGGCTACACCTTC. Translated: CASSQDPGGNGYTF.

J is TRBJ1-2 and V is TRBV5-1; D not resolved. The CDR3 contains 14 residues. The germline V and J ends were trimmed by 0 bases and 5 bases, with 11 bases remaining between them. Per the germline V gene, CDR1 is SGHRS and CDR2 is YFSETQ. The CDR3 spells CASSLVGSPYGYTF. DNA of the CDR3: TGCGCCAGCAGCTTGGTGGGGAGTCCTTATGGCTACACCTTC. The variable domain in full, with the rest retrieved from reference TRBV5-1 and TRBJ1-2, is KAGVTQTPRYLIKTRGQQVTLSCSPISGHRSVSWYQQTPGQGLQFLFEYFSETQRNKGNFPGRFSGRQFSNSRSEMNVSTLELGDSALYLCASSLVGSPYGYTFGSGTRLTVV.

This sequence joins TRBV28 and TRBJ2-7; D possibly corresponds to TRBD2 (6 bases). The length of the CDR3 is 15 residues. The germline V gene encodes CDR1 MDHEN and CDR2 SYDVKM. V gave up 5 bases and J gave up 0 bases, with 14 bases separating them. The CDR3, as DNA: TGTGCCAGCAGTGGCGGGACGACCCTCTCCTACGAGCAGTACTTC. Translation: CASSGGTTLSYEQYF.

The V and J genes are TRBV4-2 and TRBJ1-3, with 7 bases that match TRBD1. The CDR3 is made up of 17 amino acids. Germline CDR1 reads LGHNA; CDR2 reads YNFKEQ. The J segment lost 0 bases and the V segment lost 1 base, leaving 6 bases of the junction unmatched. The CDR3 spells CASSQAPQGSSGNTIYF. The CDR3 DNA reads TGTGCCAGCAGCCAAGCCCCACAGGGGAGCTCTGGAAACACCATATATTTT.

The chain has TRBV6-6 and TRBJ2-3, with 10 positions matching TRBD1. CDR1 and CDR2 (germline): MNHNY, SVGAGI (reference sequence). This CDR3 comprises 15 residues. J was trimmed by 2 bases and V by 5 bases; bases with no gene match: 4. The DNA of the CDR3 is TGTGCCAGCAGTCGACAGGGGGCCCTCACAGATACGCAGTATTTT. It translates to CASSRQGALTDTQYF.

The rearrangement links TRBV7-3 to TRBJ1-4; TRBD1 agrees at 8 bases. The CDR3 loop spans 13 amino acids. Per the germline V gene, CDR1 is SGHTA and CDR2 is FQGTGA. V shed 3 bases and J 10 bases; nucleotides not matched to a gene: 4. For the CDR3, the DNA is TGTGCCAGCAGCTTGGACAGGGACGGAAAACTGTTTTTT. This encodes CASSLDRDGKLFF.

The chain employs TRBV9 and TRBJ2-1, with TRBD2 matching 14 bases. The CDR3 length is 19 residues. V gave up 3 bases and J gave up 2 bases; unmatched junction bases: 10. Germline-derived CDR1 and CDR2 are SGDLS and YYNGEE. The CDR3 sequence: CASSDRLAGGPGAYNEQFF. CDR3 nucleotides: TGTGCCAGCAGCGACCGACTAGCGGGGGGGCCAGGAGCCTACAATGAGCAGTTCTTC.

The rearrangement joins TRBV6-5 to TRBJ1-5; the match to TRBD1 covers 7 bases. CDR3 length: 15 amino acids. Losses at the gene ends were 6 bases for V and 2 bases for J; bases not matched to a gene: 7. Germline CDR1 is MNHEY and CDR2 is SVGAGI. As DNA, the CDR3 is TGTGCCAGCAGCCACAGGGGACAGCGCAATCAGCCCCAGCATTTT. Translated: CASSHRGQRNQPQHF.

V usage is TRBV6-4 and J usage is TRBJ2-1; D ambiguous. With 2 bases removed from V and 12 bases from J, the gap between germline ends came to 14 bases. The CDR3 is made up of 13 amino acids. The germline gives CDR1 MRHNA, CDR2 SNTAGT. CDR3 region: CASSDHIGARQFF. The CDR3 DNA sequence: TGTGCCAGCAGTGACCATATCGGAGCTAGGCAGTTCTTC.

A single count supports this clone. The CDR3 DNA reads TGTGCCACCAGCACCAGGCCGACTGGAAACACCATATATTTT. Protein product: CATSTRPTGNTIYF. The chain employs TRBV15 and TRBJ1-3, with D hard to call. CDR3 length equals 14 residues. Germline CDR1 and CDR2: LNHNV and YYDKDF (reference sequence). The V end lost 4 bases, the J end lost 2 bases, and 9 bases lay between the germline ends.

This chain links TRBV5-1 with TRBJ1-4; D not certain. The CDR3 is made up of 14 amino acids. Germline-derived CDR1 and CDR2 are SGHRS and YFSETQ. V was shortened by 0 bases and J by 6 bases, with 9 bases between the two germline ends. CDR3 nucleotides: TGCGCCAGCAGCTTGGGCCCTCAGGATGAAAAACTGTTTTTT. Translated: CASSLGPQDEKLFF.

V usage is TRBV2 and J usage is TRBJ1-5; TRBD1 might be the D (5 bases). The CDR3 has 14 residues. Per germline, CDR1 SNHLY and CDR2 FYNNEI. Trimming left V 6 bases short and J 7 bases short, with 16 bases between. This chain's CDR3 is CASSDPRGRQPQHF. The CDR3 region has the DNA TGTGCCAGCAGCGACCCCCGGGGGAGACAGCCCCAGCATTTT.

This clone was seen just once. The CDR3 spells CASSSGTITDTQYF. CDR3 nucleotide sequence: TGCGCCAGCAGCTCCGGGACTATCACAGATACGCAGTATTTT. This sequence joins TRBV5-1 and TRBJ2-3; 7 bases map to TRBD2. Looked up from germline, CDR1 is SGHRS and CDR2 is YFSETQ. Trimming cost V 3 bases and J 2 bases; bases outside gene matches: 3. The CDR3 consists of 14 residues.

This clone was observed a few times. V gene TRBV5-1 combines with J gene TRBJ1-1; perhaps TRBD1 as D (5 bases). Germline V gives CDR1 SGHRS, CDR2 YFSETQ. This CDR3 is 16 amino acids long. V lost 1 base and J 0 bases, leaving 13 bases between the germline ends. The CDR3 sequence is CASSLWAGFMNTEAFF. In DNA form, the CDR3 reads TGCGCCAGCAGCTTGTGGGCAGGGTTCATGAACACTGAAGCTTTCTTT.

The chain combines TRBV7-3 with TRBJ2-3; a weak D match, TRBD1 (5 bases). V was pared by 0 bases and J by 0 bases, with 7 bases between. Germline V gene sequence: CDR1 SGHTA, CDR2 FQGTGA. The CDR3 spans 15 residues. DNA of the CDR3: TGTGCCAGCAGCTTAACTGGGGCTAGCACAGATACGCAGTATTTT. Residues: CASSLTGASTDTQYF.

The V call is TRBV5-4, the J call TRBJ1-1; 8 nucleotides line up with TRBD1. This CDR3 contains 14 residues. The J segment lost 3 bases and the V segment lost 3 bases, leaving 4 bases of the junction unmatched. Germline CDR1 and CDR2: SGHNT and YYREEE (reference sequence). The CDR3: CASSSDRVYTEAFF. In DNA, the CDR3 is TGTGCCAGCAGCTCGGACAGGGTGTACACTGAAGCTTTCTTT.